This entry lists 14 T cell receptor beta chains sequenced from one sample in a study of blood T cell repertoires in COVID-19 (dated by TCRdb to about 2020). The library was made by the immunoSEQ multiplex PCR assay. Imported from immuneACCESS, the table was reduced by TCRdb to in-frame sequences with V and J called. These copies leave out some clones; in studies compared against another copy, an unresolved V gene accounts for under half, and the cause of the remainder is not known. The sample profile shows under 300,000 clones; 84% of them were found once. About 1.6% of the sample comes from the top ten. Specimen: peripheral blood. These receptors were taken from a woman aged 40-49 years who had recovered from COVID-19.

The chain couples TRBV5-4 to TRBJ2-7; no firm D call. Germline V gene sequence: CDR1 SGHNT, CDR2 YYREEE (reference sequence). V was shortened by 1 base and J by 1 base, with 6 bases between the two germline ends. The length of the CDR3 is 13 residues. CDR3 nucleotides: TGTGCCAGCAGCTTGTGGCAATCCTACGAGCAGTACTTC. Encoded protein: CASSLWQSYEQYF.

This chain joins TRBV6-5 and TRBJ1-2; tentatively, D is TRBD1 (5 bases). The CDR3 length is 15 residues. V lost 0 bases and J lost 6, with 14 bases in between. Germline V lookup: CDR1 MNHEY, CDR2 SVGAGI. CDR3 loop: CASSYSSSDSDGYTF. The CDR3 DNA sequence: TGTGCCAGCAGTTACTCTTCCAGCGACAGTGATGGCTACACCTTC.

This clone was seen a handful of times. The chain recombines TRBV18 with TRBJ2-7; D gene uncertain. The CDR3 loop spans 14 amino acids. Germline CDR1 reads KGHSH; CDR2 reads LQKENI. V was shortened by 0 bases and J by 8 bases, with 14 bases between the two germline ends. The DNA of the CDR3 is TGTGCCAGCTCACCACCCACGAGGTCCCCTCAGCAGTACTTC. It translates to CASSPPTRSPQQYF. Filled out from reference TRBV18 and TRBJ2-7, the complete variable domain reads NAGVMQNPRHLVRRRGQEARLRCSPMKGHSHVYWYRQLPEEGLKFMVYLQKENIIDESGMPKERFSAEFPKEGPSILRIQQVVRGDSAAYFCASSPPTRSPQQYFGPGTRLTVT.

This chain connects TRBV7-3 to TRBJ2-2, with a weak D call TRBD1 (5 bases). V was trimmed by 1 base and J by 2 bases, leaving 8 bases between them. This CDR3 comprises 15 residues. Per germline, CDR1 SGHTA and CDR2 FQGTGA. CDR3 protein: CASSLNRLNTGELFF. The CDR3 DNA is TGTGCCAGCAGCTTAAACAGGTTAAACACCGGGGAGCTGTTTTTT.

Here the CDR3 reads CASSEQGMKNTGELFF. The CDR3 region has the DNA TGTGCCAGCAGTGAACAGGGTATGAAGAACACCGGGGAGCTGTTTTTT. The J gene is TRBJ2-2, the V gene TRBV2; TRBD1 might be the D (5 bases). The CDR3 covers 16 residues. The germline gives CDR1 SNHLY, CDR2 FYNNEI. Trimming pared 2 bases from V and 1 base from J, leaving 11 bases between. Supplemented by reference TRBV2 and TRBJ2-2, the full variable domain reads EPEVTQTPSHQVTQMGQEVILRCVPISNHLYFYWYRQILGQKVEFLVSFYNNEISEKSEIFDDQFSVERPDGSNFTLKIRSTKLEDSAMYFCASSEQGMKNTGELFFGEGSRLTVL.

The chain joins TRBV4-1 to TRBJ1-5; TRBD1 might be the D (5 bases). The CDR3 runs 17 residues. Germline CDR1 is MGHRA and CDR2 is YSYEKL. With 0 bases removed from V and 5 bases from J, the gap between germline ends came to 17 bases. The CDR3 protein is CASSQEFGVAGDQPQHF. CDR3 nucleotide sequence: TGCGCCAGCAGCCAAGAATTCGGGGTGGCGGGGGATCAGCCCCAGCATTTT.

The chain combines TRBV7-3 with TRBJ1-1; D call uncertain. With 5 bases removed from V and 7 bases from J, the gap between germline ends came to 11 bases. The V gene's germline CDR1 is SGHTA and CDR2 FQGTGA. The CDR3 spans 12 residues. The CDR3 DNA is TGTGCCAGCAGCCTCTCCGGGGATGAAGCTTTCTTT. Residues: CASSLSGDEAFF. The variable domain in full, completed from reference TRBV7-3 and TRBJ1-1, reads GAGVSQTPSNKVTEKGKYVELRCDPISGHTALYWYRQSLGQGPEFLIYFQGTGAADDSGLPNDRFFAVRPEGSVSTLKIQRTERGDSAVYLCASSLSGDEAFFGQGTRLTVV.

The genes are TRBV25-1 and TRBJ2-3; unclear D gene. This CDR3 has 13 residues. Per germline, CDR1 MGHDK and CDR2 SYGVNS. The ends were cut back, 4 bases at V and 6 bases at J, with 11 bases in the middle. The CDR3 loop is CASSGAGWDTQYF. CDR3 DNA: TGTGCCAGCAGTGGAGCCGGTTGGGATACGCAGTATTTT.

The chain has TRBV24-1 and TRBJ2-2, with a tentative D call TRBD1 (6 bases). With 9 bases removed from V and 1 base from J, the gap between germline ends came to 14 bases. The V gene's germline CDR1 is KGHDR and CDR2 SFDVKD. The CDR3 length is 15 residues. The CDR3 here is CATRSTTGNTGELFF. The CDR3 coding sequence is TGTGCCACCCGCTCTACGACAGGGAACACCGGGGAGCTGTTTTTT.

The chain joins TRBV6-6 to TRBJ2-1, with D maybe TRBD2 (5 bases). With 5 bases removed from V and 0 bases from J, the gap between germline ends came to 23 bases. Germline V CDR1 and CDR2: MNHNY, SVGAGI (reference sequence). CDR3 length: 19 amino acids. This CDR3 reads CASSRSGRGFTRSYNEQFF. The CDR3 nucleotides are TGTGCCAGCAGTCGCTCTGGACGGGGTTTCACACGCTCCTACAATGAGCAGTTCTTC.

The chain couples TRBV10-1 to TRBJ1-4; 8 bases fit TRBD1. Trimming cost V 6 bases and J 7 bases; bases outside gene matches: 4. The CDR3 has 13 amino acids. Germline assignment: CDR1 WNHNN and CDR2 SYGVQD (reference sequence). The CDR3 loop is CASRRQGSEKLFF. The CDR3 coding sequence is TGCGCCAGCAGAAGACAGGGGAGTGAAAAACTGTTTTTT.

This chain links TRBV2 with TRBJ2-3; 9 nucleotides align to TRBD1. Germline CDR1 SNHLY, CDR2 FYNNEI. The trim removed 3 bases at V and 8 bases at J, leaving 9 bases unmatched. This CDR3 has 15 residues. As DNA, the CDR3 is TGTGCCAGCAGTGACCTTGGACAGGGGTTCGGTACGCAGTATTTT. Translating it yields CASSDLGQGFGTQYF. The full variable domain, rest sourced from reference TRBV2 and TRBJ2-3, is EPEVTQTPSHQVTQMGQEVILRCVPISNHLYFYWYRQILGQKVEFLVSFYNNEISEKSEIFDDQFSVERPDGSNFTLKIRSTKLEDSAMYFCASSDLGQGFGTQYFGPGTRLTVL.

J is TRBJ1-1 and V is TRBV11-2; perhaps TRBD1 as D (5 bases). The V gene lost 5 bases and the J gene lost 0 bases, with 10 bases spanning the gap. Germline V gene sequence: CDR1 SGHAT, CDR2 FQNNGV. This CDR3 spans 14 amino acids. The CDR3 region is CASSLTTVNTEAFF. DNA of the CDR3: TGTGCCAGCAGCCTAACGACAGTGAACACTGAAGCTTTCTTT.

The chain has TRBV19 and TRBJ2-3, with 12 bases that match TRBD2. J lost 2 bases, V lost 0 bases, and 3 bases had no gene match. Germline V gene data show CDR1 as LNHDA and CDR2 as SQIVND (reference sequence). The CDR3 totals 17 residues. The CDR3 here is CASSIDGLAGFTDTQYF. The CDR3 DNA reads as TGTGCCAGTAGTATAGATGGACTAGCGGGGTTCACAGATACGCAGTATTTT.